The 8 T cell receptor beta chains reported below all come from one sample, sequenced in a study of T cells in Graves' hyperthyroidism and ophthalmopathy. Using RNA transcripts as the source, TCR beta CDR3 regions were amplified. Researchers ran a first-round RT-PCR on the TCR CDR3 using the HTBI primer set. TCRdb recomputed calls from the multiplex PCR reads with MiXCR, one row per CDR3 protein. The table lists approximately 590,000 distinct CDR3 sequences, 15% to 19% of them singletons. Material for sequencing was blood. Receptor source: a woman aged 25 to 39 with Graves' hyperthyroidism.

This clonotype was detected many times. The rearrangement links TRBV10-3 to TRBJ2-1; 7 bases match TRBD2. Germline lookup yields CDR1 ENHRY and CDR2 SYGVKD. The CDR3 is 14 residues long. Trimming took 3 bases from V and 6 from J; bases not matched to a gene: 5. The CDR3 spells CAISDRLAVNEQFF. Here the CDR3 DNA reads TGTGCCATCAGTGACCGACTAGCCGTCAATGAGCAGTTCTTC.

Ten or more counts support this clonotype. The chain links TRBV11-3 to TRBJ2-1, with D maybe TRBD1 (5 bases). Germline V gene lookup returns CDR1 SGHNT and CDR2 YENEEA. Trimming took off 1 base at V and 5 bases at J, with 9 bases between the two ends. The CDR3 has 14 residues. In nucleotides, the CDR3 is TGTGCCAGCAGCTTAGGACCGACAGACAATGAGCAGTTCTTC. This translates into CASSLGPTDNEQFF.

The rearrangement joins TRBV25-1 to TRBJ1-6; no firm D call. There are 14 residues in the CDR3. The V and J ends lost 4 bases and 10 bases respectively, with 14 bases between them. Per germline, CDR1 MGHDK and CDR2 SYGVNS. CDR3 loop: CASSGPTGRSPLHF. In DNA form, the CDR3 reads TGTGCCAGCAGTGGCCCGACGGGGAGATCACCCCTCCACTTT.

This clonotype was seen only a few times. The V call is TRBV29-1, the J call TRBJ2-7, with a weak D call TRBD1 (6 bases). CDR1 and CDR2 from the germline V gene are SQVTM and ANQGSEA. CDR3 length: 14 amino acids. Trimming cost V 1 base and J 2 bases, with 12 bases left between them. The CDR3 nucleotides read TGCAGCGTTGAAGTTTCAGGGGCAACCTACGAGCAGTACTTC. It specifies CSVEVSGATYEQYF.

This clonotype was recorded many times. This sequence joins TRBV18 and TRBJ2-1, with a weak D call TRBD2 (5 bases). Germline V gene sequence: CDR1 KGHSH, CDR2 LQKENI. The V end lost 2 bases, the J end lost 10 bases, and 12 bases lay between the germline ends. The CDR3 is made up of 13 amino acids. CDR3 sequence (DNA): TGTGCCAGCTCACCAAGCGGTCCTACAGAGCAGTTCTTC. It yields the protein CASSPSGPTEQFF. Based on the CDR3 plus reference TRBV18 and TRBJ2-1, the full variable domain is NAGVMQNPRHLVRRRGQEARLRCSPMKGHSHVYWYRQLPEEGLKFMVYLQKENIIDESGMPKERFSAEFPKEGPSILRIQQVVRGDSAAYFCASSPSGPTEQFFGPGTRLTVL.

This clonotype showed up many times. This chain connects TRBV11-2 to TRBJ2-3, with D possibly TRBD2 on 7 matching bases. The CDR3 contains 17 residues. V dropped 5 bases and J dropped 1 base, with 19 bases sitting between them. Germline lookup yields CDR1 SGHAT and CDR2 FQNNGV. The DNA of the CDR3 is TGTGCCAGCAGCCCCAAATTGGGGGGGCTCGGCACAGATACGCAGTATTTT. As protein: CASSPKLGGLGTDTQYF.

The sample holds many counts of this clonotype. The rearrangement links TRBV6-1 to TRBJ1-5; 9 nucleotides agree with TRBD1. This CDR3 spans 16 amino acids. The J segment lost 2 bases and the V segment lost 2 bases, leaving 4 bases of the junction unmatched. Germline V lookup: CDR1 MNHNS, CDR2 SASEGT. CDR3 nucleotides: TGTGCCAGCAGTGAATCGCGGACAGGGGGCAATCAGCCCCAGCATTTT. Its translation is CASSESRTGGNQPQHF.

The table lists this clonotype with many counts. The chain joins TRBV7-9 to TRBJ2-1; TRBD2 agrees at 9 bases. With 1 base clipped from V and 1 base from J, the junction kept 5 bases outside the gene matches. The CDR3 totals 17 residues. Germline V gene lookup returns CDR1 SEHNR and CDR2 FQNEAQ (reference sequence). DNA of the CDR3: TGTGCCAGCAGCTTAGTACCCCTAGCGGGGTCCTACAATGAGCAGTTCTTC. Encoded protein: CASSLVPLAGSYNEQFF.